These 9 T cell receptor beta chains were sequenced from one sample in a study of T cell responses to AZD1222 COVID-19 vaccine. TCRdb keeps only in-frame clones here, not all; method: immunoSEQ multiplex PCR. Here the sample spans 110,000 to 150,000 clones, over 85% being singletons. The sample in question was peripheral blood, obtained on day 0 of AZD1222 vaccination. Source of these receptors: an adult in good health.

The chain has TRBV4-1 and TRBJ2-7, with 13 bases lining up with TRBD2. Losses at the gene ends were 1 base for V and 4 bases for J; bases not matched to a gene: 7. The CDR3 totals 17 residues. The germline V gene encodes CDR1 MGHRA and CDR2 YSYEKL. CDR3 loop: CASSQVLPGLAGYEQYF. As DNA, the CDR3 is TGCGCCAGCAGCCAAGTACTCCCGGGACTAGCGGGATACGAGCAGTACTTC.

V usage is TRBV10-3 and J usage is TRBJ2-7, with D perhaps matching TRBD1 (6 bases). The CDR3 is 15 amino acids. V lost 3 bases and J lost 7, with 19 bases in between. Looked up from germline, CDR1 is ENHRY and CDR2 is SYGVKD. This CDR3 reads CAISEGQRPFGEQYF. The CDR3 nucleotides read TGTGCCATCAGTGAAGGACAGAGACCTTTTGGTGAGCAGTACTTC.

V is TRBV27 and J is TRBJ1-1, with TRBD1 as a possible D gene (5 bases). Germline V gene sequence: CDR1 MNHEY, CDR2 SMNVEV (reference sequence). This CDR3 is 14 amino acids long. With 2 bases removed from V and 8 bases from J, the gap between germline ends came to 15 bases. The CDR3 is CASSLRGPGLEAFF. The CDR3 DNA reads as TGTGCCAGCAGTTTAAGGGGCCCGGGCCTCGAAGCTTTCTTT.

The rearrangement uses TRBV2 and TRBJ1-2; the D gene is possibly TRBD1 (6 bases). In germline, CDR1 is SNHLY, CDR2 FYNNEI. V was trimmed by 3 bases and J by 0 bases, leaving 8 bases between them. The CDR3 is made up of 14 amino acids. Here the CDR3 reads CASSDRGANYGYTF. CDR3 nucleotide sequence: TGTGCCAGCAGTGACAGGGGAGCTAACTATGGCTACACCTTC.

V is TRBV28 and J is TRBJ2-7, with D possibly being TRBD2 (6 bases). Trimming cost V 3 bases and J 1 base, with 16 bases left between them. The germline gives CDR1 MDHEN, CDR2 SYDVKM. CDR3 length: 16 residues. The CDR3 DNA is TGTGCCAGCAGTTTTCATCTAGCGACATTTTCCTACGAGCAGTACTTC. Amino acids: CASSFHLATFSYEQYF.

The rearrangement joins TRBV30 to TRBJ1-1; no definite D call. This CDR3 is built from 10 residues. In germline, CDR1 is GTSNPN, CDR2 SVGIG (reference sequence). Trimming took off 7 bases at V and 5 bases at J, with 8 bases between the two ends. The CDR3 DNA reads as TGTGCCTCGGACCGGACTGAAGCTTTCTTT. This gives the protein CASDRTEAFF.

This rearrangement joins TRBV5-6 to TRBJ1-2, with 12 bases lining up with TRBD1. The CDR3 is 15 amino acids. CDR1 is SGHDT, CDR2 YYEEEE, per germline. The V segment lost 1 base and the J segment 4 bases; nucleotides outside the gene matches: 2. The CDR3 DNA is TGTGCCAGCAGCTTGCGGGACAGGGGGCGCTATGGCTACACCTTC. Amino acid sequence: CASSLRDRGRYGYTF. Drawing the rest from reference TRBV5-6 and TRBJ1-2, the complete variable domain is DAGVTQSPTHLIKTRGQQVTLRCSPKSGHDTVSWYQQALGQGPQFIFQYYEEEERQRGNFPDRFSGHQFPNYSSELNVNALLLGDSALYLCASSLRDRGRYGYTFGSGTRLTVV.

This clone was recorded a few times. The chain recombines TRBV5-1 with TRBJ1-6, with 9 bases lining up with TRBD1. Germline CDR1 and CDR2: SGHRS and YFSETQ. The ends lost 3 bases at V and 9 bases at J; junction bases unmatched: 16. The CDR3 has 18 residues. The CDR3 DNA reads as TGCGCCAGCAGCTCGCATTTCTACGGACAGGGGCAGGGTTCACCCCTCCACTTT. Amino acid sequence: CASSSHFYGQGQGSPLHF.

V usage is TRBV24-1 and J usage is TRBJ2-2; D may be TRBD1 (6 bases). The germline V and J ends were trimmed by 2 bases and 3 bases, with 6 bases remaining between them. CDR3 length: 14 residues. Germline CDR1 reads KGHDR; CDR2 reads SFDVKD. CDR3 protein: CATSDYRDTGELFF. The CDR3 nucleotides are TGTGCCACCAGTGATTACAGGGACACCGGGGAGCTGTTTTTT.